Listed below are T cell receptor beta chains from one sample, sequenced in a study of shared clonotypes between healthy human individuals. Measured with immunoSEQ multiplex PCR; TCRdb has only the in-frame clones, and not every one. The table shows about 2 million clones, with 85% to 95% occurring only once. Sequenced material: naive CD8+ T cells sorted from blood. All receptors derive from a man in his late teens or twenties in good health. Each CDR3 is given with its conserved first and last residue. The D gene is left open where the match is weak. Some rows have no size entry. The others give once, few or many, or a class for an expanded clone.

CDR3: CASSPGGARWNEQFF
DNA: TGTGCCAGCTCACCAGGGGGGGCACGTTGGAATGAGCAGTTCTTC
J: TRBJ2-1
size: once
D: NA
V: TRBV18

CDR3: CATKRKGRDTEAFF
DNA: TGTGCCACAAAGAGGAAGGGGAGGGACACTGAAGCTTTCTTT
J: TRBJ1-1
size: NA
D: NA
V: TRBV27

CDR3: CASSLDPGQDTEAFF
DNA: TGTGCCAGCAGCTTGGATCCGGGACAGGACACTGAAGCTTTCTTT
J: TRBJ1-1
size: NA
D: TRBD1
V: TRBV5-6

CDR3: CASSQTDRAGELFF
DNA: TGCGCCAGCAGCCAAACAGACAGGGCCGGGGAGCTGTTTTTT
J: TRBJ2-2
size: NA
D: TRBD1
V: TRBV4-1

CDR3: CASRQGGNTGELFF
DNA: TGTGCCAGCAGGCAAGGGGGGAACACCGGGGAGCTGTTTTTT
J: TRBJ2-2
size: NA
D: NA
V: TRBV6-1

CDR3: CASRGWGYTF
DNA: TGCGCCAGCAGGGGGTGGGGCTACACCTTC
J: TRBJ1-2
size: NA
D: NA
V: TRBV5-1

CDR3: CASSLDIAGGHRTQYF
DNA: TGTGCCAGCAGCTTAGATATAGCGGGGGGGCATAGGACCCAGTACTTC
J: TRBJ2-5
size: NA
D: TRBD2
V: TRBV11-2

CDR3: CASSLKKPPYEQYF
DNA: TGTGCCAGCAGCTTGAAGAAACCCCCCTACGAGCAGTACTTC
J: TRBJ2-7
size: NA
D: NA
V: TRBV7-8

CDR3: CASSLGGSFYEQYF
DNA: TGTGCCAGCAGCTTGGGCGGGAGTTTCTACGAGCAGTACTTC
J: TRBJ2-7
size: NA
D: TRBD2
V: TRBV5-6

CDR3: CASSEWASGEEETQYF
DNA: TGTGCCAGCAGTGAATGGGCGTCAGGGGAGGAAGAGACCCAGTACTTC
J: TRBJ2-5
size: NA
D: NA
V: TRBV6-1

CDR3: CASSPGLAEPYEQYF
DNA: TGTGCCAGCAGCCCGGGACTAGCGGAACCCTACGAGCAGTACTTC
J: TRBJ2-7
size: NA
D: TRBD2
V: TRBV9

CDR3: CASSAGSTEAFF
DNA: TGTGCCAGCAGCGCAGGAAGCACTGAAGCTTTCTTT
J: TRBJ1-1
size: NA
D: NA
V: TRBV11-3

CDR3: CASSSRTSGTYEQYF
DNA: TGTGCCAGTAGTAGCAGGACTAGCGGGACCTACGAGCAGTACTTC
J: TRBJ2-7
size: NA
D: TRBD2
V: TRBV19

CDR3: CASSLGRGDTDTQYF
DNA: TGTGCCAGCAGTTTAGGGCGGGGGGACACAGATACGCAGTATTTT
J: TRBJ2-3
size: NA
D: TRBD2
V: TRBV27

CDR3: CASSSLTGVGVAELFF
DNA: TGTGCCAGCAGTTCACTGACAGGGGTAGGGGTAGCGGAGCTGTTTTTT
J: TRBJ2-2
size: NA
D: TRBD1
V: TRBV27

CDR3: CASSVEGATDTQYF
DNA: TGTGCCAGCAGCGTAGAAGGTGCGACAGATACGCAGTATTTT
J: TRBJ2-3
size: NA
D: NA
V: TRBV9

CDR3: CASSQDLGPVDEQFF
DNA: TGCGCCAGCAGCCAAGATCTGGGGCCCGTGGATGAGCAGTTCTTC
J: TRBJ2-1
size: NA
D: NA
V: TRBV4-1

CDR3: CASSPGSREQFF
DNA: TGTGCCAGCAGCCCAGGGTCCCGTGAGCAGTTCTTC
J: TRBJ2-1
size: NA
D: NA
V: TRBV11-2

CDR3: CASSPTRVGEQYF
DNA: TGTGCCAGCAGCCCGACCCGGGTCGGGGAGCAGTACTTC
J: TRBJ2-7
size: NA
D: NA
V: TRBV13

CDR3: CASSPAGYEQYF
DNA: TGTGCCAGCAGCCCGGCCGGCTACGAGCAGTACTTC
J: TRBJ2-7
size: NA
D: NA
V: TRBV5-8

CDR3: CASSLRTGSEAFF
DNA: TGTGCCAGCAGTTTAAGGACAGGGTCTGAAGCTTTCTTT
J: TRBJ1-1
size: NA
D: TRBD1
V: TRBV27

CDR3: CASSISQTYEQYF
DNA: TGTGCCAGTAGTATAAGTCAAACCTACGAGCAGTACTTC
J: TRBJ2-7
size: NA
D: NA
V: TRBV19

CDR3: CASREPGQGDEQYF
DNA: TGTGCCAGCAGGGAGCCGGGACAGGGCGACGAGCAGTACTTC
J: TRBJ2-7
size: NA
D: TRBD1
V: TRBV6-1

CDR3: CASSIRASINEKLFF
DNA: TGTGCCAGTAGTATCCGGGCGAGCATCAATGAAAAACTGTTTTTT
J: TRBJ1-4
size: NA
D: NA
V: TRBV19

CDR3: CARISQRGQSNTGELFF
DNA: TGTGCCAGAATCTCACAGAGGGGGCAGTCAAACACCGGGGAGCTGTTCTTT
J: TRBJ2-2
size: NA
D: TRBD1
V: TRBV5-3

CDR3: CASSQAASGSVNEQFF
DNA: TGCGCCAGCAGCCAAGCGGCTAGCGGGAGTGTAAATGAGCAGTTCTTC
J: TRBJ2-1
size: NA
D: TRBD2
V: TRBV4-1

CDR3: CASSAAGATYEQYF
DNA: TGTGCCAGCAGCGCCGCGGGAGCAACCTACGAGCAGTACTTC
J: TRBJ2-7
size: NA
D: TRBD2
V: TRBV2

CDR3: CASSLVYQGFSTDTQYF
DNA: TGTGCCAGCAGCTTAGTCTACCAGGGTTTCAGCACAGATACGCAGTATTTT
J: TRBJ2-3
size: once
D: NA
V: TRBV7-9

CDR3: CASSSNLNTEAFF
DNA: TGTGCCAGCAGCTCCAACTTAAACACTGAAGCTTTCTTT
J: TRBJ1-1
size: NA
D: NA
V: TRBV5-6

CDR3: CATSLGLAMETQYF
DNA: TGTGCCACCTCCCTTGGACTAGCTATGGAGACCCAGTACTTC
J: TRBJ2-5
size: NA
D: TRBD2
V: TRBV6-6

CDR3: CASSYSLDVYNSPLHF
DNA: TGTGCCAGCAGTTACTCGCTTGACGTCTATAATTCACCCCTCCACTTT
J: TRBJ1-6
size: NA
D: NA
V: TRBV6-6

CDR3: CASSQEIAGDYEQYF
DNA: TGCGCCAGCAGCCAAGAAATAGCGGGAGACTACGAGCAGTACTTC
J: TRBJ2-7
size: NA
D: TRBD2
V: TRBV4-3

CDR3: CASSLGLPDTQYF
DNA: TGTGCCAGCAGCTTGGGTCTTCCAGATACGCAGTATTTT
J: TRBJ2-3
size: NA
D: NA
V: TRBV13

CDR3: CASSPPGQGNTEAFF
DNA: TGTGCCAGTAGTCCCCCGGGACAGGGGAACACTGAAGCTTTCTTT
J: TRBJ1-1
size: NA
D: TRBD1
V: TRBV19

CDR3: CASSWDLSSYNEQFF
DNA: TGTGCCAGCAGTTGGGACCTGAGCTCCTACAATGAGCAGTTCTTC
J: TRBJ2-1
size: NA
D: NA
V: TRBV6-6

CDR3: CASSALSVGTQYF
DNA: TGTGCCAGCAGCGCCCTGTCGGTCGGTACGCAGTATTTT
J: TRBJ2-3
size: once
D: NA
V: TRBV7-9

CDR3: CASSLAAGLAINEQFF
DNA: TGTGCCAGCAGCCTGGCGGCCGGACTAGCGATCAATGAGCAGTTCTTC
J: TRBJ2-1
size: NA
D: TRBD2
V: TRBV5-6

CDR3: CASSPPANTEAFF
DNA: TGTGCCAGCTCACCACCGGCGAACACTGAAGCTTTCTTT
J: TRBJ1-1
size: few
D: NA
V: TRBV18

CDR3: CSVEAVENYGYTF
DNA: TGCAGCGTTGAAGCGGTGGAAAACTATGGCTACACCTTC
J: TRBJ1-2
size: NA
D: NA
V: TRBV29-1

CDR3: CASSELADTGELFF
DNA: TGTGCCAGCAGTGAACTAGCGGACACCGGGGAGCTGTTTTTT
J: TRBJ2-2
size: NA
D: TRBD2
V: TRBV2

CDR3: CASSPEDHPLVF
DNA: TGTGCCAGCAGCCCCGAGGACCATCCTTTAGTCTTC
J: TRBJ1-2
size: NA
D: NA
V: TRBV7-3

CDR3: CASSHTEGTQETQYF
DNA: TGTGCCAGCAGCCACACAGAGGGGACCCAAGAGACCCAGTACTTC
J: TRBJ2-5
size: NA
D: NA
V: TRBV4-2

CDR3: CASSFFSGVGHNEQFF
DNA: TGCGCCAGCAGCTTCTTCTCAGGGGTTGGCCACAATGAGCAGTTCTTC
J: TRBJ2-1
size: NA
D: NA
V: TRBV5-1

CDR3: CASRGGGEQFF
DNA: TGCGCCAGCAGAGGGGGCGGCGAGCAGTTCTTC
J: TRBJ2-1
size: NA
D: TRBD1
V: TRBV10-2

CDR3: CASSAGGNTEAFF
DNA: TGTGCCAGCAGTGCCGGGGGGAACACTGAAGCTTTCTTT
J: TRBJ1-1
size: NA
D: NA
V: TRBV27

CDR3: CASSLVFLAGQETQYF
DNA: TGTGCCAGCAGCTTGGTATTCCTAGCGGGGCAAGAGACCCAGTACTTC
J: TRBJ2-5
size: NA
D: TRBD2
V: TRBV5-6

CDR3: CASSYSGGPQYF
DNA: TGTGCCAGCAGTTACTCGGGGGGACCGCAGTATTTT
J: TRBJ2-3
size: NA
D: NA
V: TRBV6-5

CDR3: CASSHAGAYNEQFF
DNA: TGCGCCAGCAGCCACGCCGGGGCCTACAATGAGCAGTTCTTC
J: TRBJ2-1
size: once
D: NA
V: TRBV4-3

CDR3: CASSVGGGTAEQYF
DNA: TGTGCCAGCAGCGTAGGTGGCGGGACGGCTGAGCAGTACTTC
J: TRBJ2-7
size: NA
D: NA
V: TRBV9

CDR3: CASSLGTQNTGELFF
DNA: TGTGCCAGCAGTTTGGGGACACAGAACACCGGGGAGCTGTTTTTT
J: TRBJ2-2
size: NA
D: NA
V: TRBV27

CDR3: CASSLVVAGYSYNEQFF
DNA: TGTGCCAGCAGCTTAGTGGTAGCGGGCTACTCCTACAATGAGCAGTTCTTC
J: TRBJ2-1
size: once
D: TRBD2
V: TRBV11-2

CDR3: CASSLTGLNGNTIYF
DNA: TGTGCCAGCAGCCTGACAGGGTTAAATGGAAACACCATATATTTT
J: TRBJ1-3
size: NA
D: TRBD1
V: TRBV13

CDR3: CASSQAGGGYNEQFF
DNA: TGTGCCAGCTCACAGGCAGGGGGTGGTTACAATGAGCAGTTCTTC
J: TRBJ2-1
size: NA
D: TRBD1
V: TRBV18

CDR3: CASSLITTDRGAFF
DNA: TGTGCCAGCAGCTTAATTACGACGGACAGAGGAGCTTTCTTT
J: TRBJ1-1
size: NA
D: NA
V: TRBV5-6